Below are 23 T cell receptor beta chains sequenced from a single sample in a study of Ad26.COV2.S vaccination and SARS-CoV-2 variants. The method was immunoSEQ multiplex PCR; TCRdb's version includes in-frame clones alone and lacks a portion of them. This table has around 250,000 clones, approximately 90% appearing once. The treatment was: about 20 received Ad26.COV2.S at low or high dose, single or two shots; a few received placebo; per-sample allocation not given. Following the first vaccine or placebo injection, samples were taken on day 63. The sample was peripheral blood, taken in a trial of Ad26.COV2.S vaccine versus placebo. These receptor sequences come from a person between 18 and 65 years old who received the Ad26.COV2.S COVID-19 vaccine or a placebo.

J is TRBJ2-7 and V is TRBV28; 7 bases match TRBD2. V shed 1 base and J 7 bases; nucleotides not matched to a gene: 16. The CDR3 consists of 17 residues. Germline V CDR1 and CDR2: MDHEN, SYDVKM. CDR3 region: CASSLSTAGTKIREQYV. Written as DNA, the CDR3 is TGTGCCAGCAGTTTATCCACTGCCGGGACTAAGATTCGGGAGCAGTACGTC.

This clone came up a few times. V is TRBV19 and J is TRBJ1-2; D might be TRBD1 (5 bases). The germline V and J ends were trimmed by 3 bases and 8 bases, with 19 bases remaining between them. CDR3 size: 15 residues. The V gene's germline CDR1 is LNHDA and CDR2 SQIVND (reference sequence). The CDR3 loop reads CASSISRGQGRGYTF. For the CDR3, the DNA is TGTGCCAGTAGTATTTCCCGCGGGCAGGGAAGAGGCTACACCTTC.

This sequence joins TRBV19 and TRBJ1-2; 7 positions agree with TRBD1. CDR1 is LNHDA and CDR2 is SQIVND in the germline V gene (reference sequence). V dropped 3 bases and J dropped 5; count of bases not matched to a gene: 3. The CDR3 has 13 amino acids. The CDR3 here is CASSMPGGYGYTF. Written as DNA, the CDR3 is TGTGCCAGTAGTATGCCAGGGGGGTATGGCTACACCTTC.

This clone was observed a single time. The rearrangement joins TRBV4-2 to TRBJ1-5; no firm D call. V was trimmed by 0 bases and J by 6 bases, leaving 15 bases between them. This CDR3 has 16 amino acids. The germline CDR1 and CDR2 sequences are LGHNA and YNFKEQ. The CDR3 reads CASSQDGGGFLQPQHF. The CDR3 DNA reads TGTGCCAGCAGCCAAGATGGAGGAGGGTTCCTTCAGCCCCAGCATTTT.

This rearrangement joins TRBV7-2 to TRBJ1-1; 10 bases match TRBD1. With 4 bases clipped from V and 4 bases from J, the junction kept 3 bases outside the gene matches. The germline CDR1 and CDR2 sequences are SGHTA and FQGNSA. This CDR3 is built from 14 residues. The chain's CDR3 is CASSSDRGGTEAFF. The CDR3 coding sequence is TGTGCCAGCAGCTCGGACAGGGGGGGCACTGAAGCTTTCTTT.

The V and J genes are TRBV4-3 and TRBJ2-1; TRBD2 agrees at 9 bases. Germline-derived CDR1 and CDR2 are LGHNA and YSLEER. The V segment lost 3 bases and the J segment 3 bases; nucleotides outside the gene matches: 12. The CDR3 totals 18 residues. CDR3 coding DNA: TGCGCCAGCAGCCACCCCCCTGGGCTAGCGGGGAACTACAATGAGCAGTTCTTC. Its translation is CASSHPPGLAGNYNEQFF.

V gene TRBV3-1 (or the pseudogene TRBV3-2) combines with J gene TRBJ2-3; possible D gene TRBD2, 7 bases. Germline V gene sequence: CDR1 LGHDT, CDR2 YNNKEL (reference sequence). The V gene lost 1 base and the J gene lost 4 bases, with 12 bases spanning the gap. This CDR3 comprises 15 residues. DNA for the CDR3: TGTGCCAGCAGCCAAGGGGGGGGCGGGGCAGATACGCAGTATTTT. Translated, it gives CASSQGGGGADTQYF.

The chain is built from TRBV29-1 and TRBJ2-1; D is uncertain. This CDR3 spans 11 amino acids. CDR1 is SQVTM, CDR2 ANQGSEA, per germline. The CDR3 DNA follows: TGCAGTGCCCTGGGGTACAATGAGCAGTTCTTC. Translation gives CSALGYNEQFF.

This chain links TRBV5-5 with TRBJ1-6; D remains ambiguous. The V and J ends lost 0 bases and 10 bases respectively, with 14 bases between them. The CDR3 is 15 residues long. Germline V gene data show CDR1 as SGHKS and CDR2 as YYEKEE (reference sequence). The CDR3 here is CASSLGTVNGSPLHF. In nucleotides, the CDR3 is TGTGCCAGCAGCTTGGGCACCGTTAATGGATCACCCCTCCACTTT. Full variable domain (outside the CDR3, taken from reference TRBV5-5 and TRBJ1-6): DAGVTQSPTHLIKTRGQQVTLRCSPISGHKSVSWYQQVLGQGPQFIFQYYEKEERGRGNFPDRFSARQFPNYSSELNVNALLLGDSALYLCASSLGTVNGSPLHFGNGTRLTVT.

This clone was detected only once. J is TRBJ2-1 and V is TRBV4-1, with unresolved D. The CDR3 has 14 residues. The V gene's germline CDR1 is MGHRA and CDR2 YSYEKL. V was shortened by 2 bases and J by 7 bases, with 12 bases between the two germline ends. CDR3 nucleotide sequence: TGCGCCAGCAGCCAATCCATTATAGTGAATGAGCAGTTCTTC. Its protein is CASSQSIIVNEQFF.

The chain recombines TRBV9 with TRBJ1-5, with 11 nucleotides matching TRBD1. This CDR3 is 19 amino acids long. Germline CDR1 SGDLS, CDR2 YYNGEE. The junction had 14 bases not matched to a gene; V was cut back by 0 bases and J by 6 bases. CDR3 coding DNA: TGTGCCAGCAGCGTAGGCCCGACTCCCGGGACAGGGGGTAGTCAGCCCCAGCATTTT. This gives the protein CASSVGPTPGTGGSQPQHF.

The chain carries TRBV30 and TRBJ1-4, with a tentative D call TRBD1 (6 bases). The germline CDR1 and CDR2 sequences are GTSNPN and SVGIG (reference sequence). The V gene lost 7 bases and the J gene lost 0 bases, with 15 bases spanning the gap. This CDR3 contains 15 residues. The CDR3 nucleotides read TGTGCCTTTTTCCCCGGGGGCTCAACTAATGAAAAACTGTTTTTT. Protein: CAFFPGGSTNEKLFF.

The rearrangement joins TRBV11-2 to TRBJ1-3; unclear D gene. V was pared by 1 base and J by 0 bases, with 13 bases between. Per germline, CDR1 SGHAT and CDR2 FQNNGV. CDR3 size: 17 residues. CDR3 coding DNA: TGTGCCAGCAGCTTAGGATTAGTTGGTTACTCTGGAAACACCATATATTTT. It encodes CASSLGLVGYSGNTIYF.

This sequence joins TRBV13 and TRBJ1-6; no firm D call. V was clipped by 6 bases and J by 11 bases, with 20 bases between them. CDR3 size: 15 residues. Germline CDR1 is PRHDT and CDR2 is FYEKMQ (reference sequence). The CDR3: CASRPRTGGSAPLHF. As DNA, the CDR3 is TGTGCCAGCAGACCCCGTACCGGCGGCAGTGCACCCCTCCACTTT.

The genes are TRBV6-2 or TRBV6-3 and TRBJ2-1; 12 nucleotides match TRBD2. The CDR3 has 15 residues. Trimming took 5 bases from V and 7 from J; bases not matched to a gene: 6. CDR1 is MNHEY and CDR2 is SVGEGT in the germline V gene. The CDR3 DNA sequence: TGTGCCAGCAGTCAAAGGACTAGCGGGATAAATGAGCAGTTCTTC. Translating gives CASSQRTSGINEQFF.

The rearrangement joins TRBV7-8 to TRBJ2-7; 9 bases map to TRBD2. J gave up 2 bases and V 5 bases, and 4 bases lay outside the gene matches. This CDR3 contains 14 residues. Germline CDR1 and CDR2: SGHVS and FQNEAQ. As DNA, the CDR3 is TGTGCCAGCAGCAGGCTAGCGGGGCCCTACGAGCAGTACGTC. It yields the protein CASSRLAGPYEQYV.

Details on this clone: Other nucleotide sequences in the sample specify the same CDR3. CDR3 sequence reads: CASSGQGGNQPQHF. The DNA of the CDR3 is TGTGCCAGCAGTGGACAGGGGGGCAATCAGCCCCAGCATTTT. The chain joins TRBV2 to TRBJ1-5; 9 positions match TRBD1. V gave up 4 bases and J gave up 2 bases; unmatched junction bases: 0. CDR1 SNHLY and CDR2 FYNNEI come from the germline V gene. The CDR3 sequence is 14 residues long.

J is TRBJ2-3 and V is TRBV6-2 or TRBV6-3, with TRBD2 matching 10 bases. The CDR3 totals 20 residues. V dropped 6 bases and J dropped 0; count of bases not matched to a gene: 18. Germline CDR1 reads MNHEY; CDR2 reads SVGEGT. CDR3 in DNA: TGTGCCAGCAGCTCCTTTCTAGCGGGGGCAATGCAAACTAGCACAGATACGCAGTATTTT. Protein product: CASSSFLAGAMQTSTDTQYF.

The CDR3 loop is CASSSGGTGNTIYF. The CDR3 DNA follows: TGTGCCAGCAGTTCGGGCGGGACTGGAAACACCATATATTTT. The rearrangement uses TRBV6-5 and TRBJ1-3; D remains ambiguous. The CDR3 has 14 residues. V was shortened by 4 bases and J by 2 bases, with 9 bases between the two germline ends. CDR1 and CDR2 (germline): MNHEY, SVGAGI.

The V and J genes are TRBV7-9 and TRBJ1-1; no reliable D call. The CDR3 consists of 15 residues. Trimming shortened V by 5 bases and J by 0 bases, and 13 bases separated the two germline ends. Germline V gives CDR1 SEHNR, CDR2 FQNEAQ (reference sequence). CDR3 DNA: TGTGCCAGCAGCCCACCAGGACTTATGAACACTGAAGCTTTCTTT. It encodes CASSPPGLMNTEAFF.

This clone appeared a single time. The rearrangement joins TRBV6-1 to TRBJ1-2; 9 bases are a match to TRBD1. The J segment lost 8 bases and the V segment lost 4 bases, leaving 14 bases of the junction unmatched. CDR3 length: 16 residues. Germline CDR1 MNHNS, CDR2 SASEGT. The chain's CDR3 is CASSAYRDRESKGYTF. In DNA form, the CDR3 reads TGTGCCAGCAGTGCTTATCGGGACAGGGAAAGTAAGGGCTACACCTTC.

The V and J genes are TRBV19 and TRBJ2-3, with D maybe TRBD2 (6 bases). V gave up 3 bases and J gave up 0 bases, with 16 bases separating them. The germline V gene has CDR1 LNHDA and CDR2 SQIVND (reference sequence). The CDR3 totals 17 residues. CDR3 DNA sequence: TGTGCCAGTAGTATCACGATTGCGGCGGGGAGCACAGATACGCAGTATTTT. It encodes CASSITIAAGSTDTQYF.

The gene calls are TRBV7-6 and TRBJ1-2; maybe TRBD1 (6 bases). CDR1 and CDR2 (germline): SGHVS, FNYEAQ. The V gene lost 5 bases and the J gene lost 2 bases, with 9 bases spanning the gap. The CDR3 runs 13 residues. The CDR3 is CASSLGQNYGYTF. The CDR3 region has the DNA TGTGCCAGCAGCCTCGGACAGAACTATGGCTACACCTTC.